What follows are 31 T cell receptor beta chains derived from one specimen sequenced in a study of T cell responses to AZD1222 COVID-19 vaccine. Produced via immunoSEQ multiplex PCR; TCRdb's table is partial and in-frame only. The sample carries some 140,000 clones, 93% recorded once. This material consisted of peripheral blood, taken on day 0 of AZD1222 vaccination. The source is an adult in good health.

This chain links TRBV27 with TRBJ1-4; D gene unclear. This CDR3 is 15 amino acids long. CDR1 is MNHEY and CDR2 is SMNVEV in the germline V gene (reference sequence). The V and J ends lost 2 bases and 4 bases respectively, with 11 bases between them. In DNA form, the CDR3 reads TGTGCCAGCAGTTTAACTTTGGTCGGTAATGAAAAACTGTTTTTT. Residues: CASSLTLVGNEKLFF.

This clone was picked up one time. The V gene is TRBV27, the J gene TRBJ1-1; D gene uncertain. The CDR3 totals 13 residues. Trimming shortened V by 8 bases and J by 3 bases, and 13 bases separated the two germline ends. Per the germline V gene, CDR1 is MNHEY and CDR2 is SMNVEV (reference sequence). The CDR3 spells CASGYSADTEAFF. CDR3 sequence (DNA): TGTGCCAGCGGATACTCAGCGGACACTGAAGCTTTCTTT.

The V call is TRBV11-2, the J call TRBJ1-2; no reliable D call. V lost 0 bases, J lost 6 bases, and 5 bases lay in between. This CDR3 has 12 residues. Germline V gene data show CDR1 as SGHAT and CDR2 as FQNNGV. The CDR3 DNA reads TGTGCCAGCAGCTTAGAAGGGAATGGCTACACCTTC. This encodes CASSLEGNGYTF.

The V gene is TRBV5-4, the J gene TRBJ1-1, with no clear D. The length of the CDR3 is 15 residues. From germline, CDR1 is SGHNT and CDR2 YYREEE (reference sequence). Trimming took off 3 bases at V and 4 bases at J, with 16 bases between the two ends. CDR3 sequence (DNA): TGTGCCAGCAGCTCCGCGAGCGGTTTTTCCACTGAAGCTTTCTTT. This codes for CASSSASGFSTEAFF.

This sequence joins TRBV12-3 or TRBV12-4 and TRBJ1-2; the D is unclear. The CDR3 is made up of 11 amino acids. The V end was cut by 6 bases, the J end by 8 bases, with 10 bases between. CDR3 region: CASSAGWGYTF. The CDR3 coding sequence is TGTGCCAGCAGCGCGGGATGGGGCTACACCTTC.

This rearrangement joins TRBV6-2 or TRBV6-3 to TRBJ1-2, with D possibly matching TRBD1 (5 bases). The V end lost 6 bases, the J end lost 1 base, and 12 bases lay between the germline ends. Germline CDR1 MNHEY, CDR2 SVGEGT. The length of the CDR3 is 14 residues. CDR3 protein: CASSLGRLNYGYTF. CDR3 bases: TGTGCCAGCAGCCTGGGACGGCTTAACTATGGCTACACCTTC.

The rearrangement joins TRBV6-4 to TRBJ1-5; D call uncertain. V lost 3 bases and J lost 6, with 9 bases in between. This CDR3 has 13 amino acids. From germline, CDR1 is MRHNA and CDR2 SNTAGT. The CDR3 loop reads CASSEAPGQPQHF. The CDR3 DNA follows: TGTGCCAGCAGTGAGGCACCGGGTCAGCCCCAGCATTTT.

The chain uses TRBV18 and TRBJ1-1; D gene unclear. CDR1 is KGHSH, CDR2 LQKENI, per germline. CDR3 size: 14 residues. V gave up 6 bases and J gave up 4 bases, with 15 bases separating them. The CDR3 sequence: CASSIRGSPTEAFF. CDR3 sequence (DNA): TGTGCCAGCTCGATCCGAGGGAGCCCCACTGAAGCTTTCTTT.

This rearrangement joins TRBV4-1 to TRBJ1-2; D unclear. This CDR3 is built from 13 residues. Germline CDR1 is MGHRA and CDR2 is YSYEKL. The V gene lost 2 bases and the J gene lost 4 bases, with 8 bases spanning the gap. DNA for the CDR3: TGCGCCAGCAGCCAAACCGGGTCCTATGGCTACACCTTC. The encoded protein is CASSQTGSYGYTF.

The chain carries TRBV29-1 and TRBJ1-2; D ambiguous. The germline gives CDR1 SQVTM, CDR2 ANQGSEA. The length of the CDR3 is 15 residues. The ends were cut back, 3 bases at V and 4 bases at J, with 18 bases in the middle. The CDR3, as DNA: TGCAGCGTTGATTCATCCGCGGACTGGGGCTATGGCTACACCTTC. Its translation: CSVDSSADWGYGYTF.

This clone has only one observation. The gene calls are TRBV28 and TRBJ1-5, with a possible D match to TRBD1 (6 bases). The CDR3 has 15 residues. Germline CDR1 is MDHEN and CDR2 is SYDVKM. Between the trimmed V and J ends, which lost 8 bases and 0 bases, there was a span of 14 bases. The chain's CDR3 is CASRRTALSNQPQHF. The CDR3 DNA is TGTGCCAGCCGACGGACAGCACTTAGCAATCAGCCCCAGCATTTT.

The chain links TRBV6-4 to TRBJ2-1; TRBD2 agrees at 8 bases. With 5 bases clipped from V and 0 bases from J, the junction kept 3 bases outside the gene matches. This CDR3 has 15 residues. From germline, CDR1 is MRHNA and CDR2 SNTAGT. CDR3 residues: CASSTGTSSYNEQFF. In nucleotides, the CDR3 is TGTGCCAGCAGTACCGGGACTAGCTCCTACAATGAGCAGTTCTTC.

The genes are TRBV5-1 and TRBJ2-1; TRBD1 might be the D (6 bases). This CDR3 is 16 amino acids long. Trimming left V 0 bases short and J 6 bases short, with 16 bases between. Germline-derived CDR1 and CDR2 are SGHRS and YFSETQ. As DNA, the CDR3 is TGCGCCAGCAGCTTGGGACCAGGGGTAAGGGGCAATGAGCAGTTCTTC. Protein: CASSLGPGVRGNEQFF.

The CDR3 DNA follows: TGCGCCAGCAGCTTGGATGGGACAGGGGGCGAAAAACTGTTTTTT. Translated: CASSLDGTGGEKLFF. The J gene is TRBJ1-4, the V gene TRBV5-1, with TRBD1 identical over 12 bases. V shed 0 bases and J 8 bases; nucleotides not matched to a gene: 2. CDR1 and CDR2 from the germline V gene are SGHRS and YFSETQ. This CDR3 spans 15 amino acids.

This sequence joins TRBV19 and TRBJ1-1; 8 bases match TRBD1. This CDR3 is built from 16 residues. The germline V gene has CDR1 LNHDA and CDR2 SQIVND (reference sequence). J was trimmed by 6 bases and V by 6 bases; bases with no gene match: 15. The CDR3 DNA reads TGTGCCAGTAGCGGGACAGGCCGGAGGCAAGGGGCTGAAGCTTTCTTT. Translation gives CASSGTGRRQGAEAFF.

J is TRBJ2-1 and V is TRBV13, with 12 bases fitting TRBD2. The germline V gene encodes CDR1 PRHDT and CDR2 FYEKMQ (reference sequence). Trimming took 1 base from V and 8 from J; bases not matched to a gene: 6. The CDR3 extends over 16 amino acids. This chain's CDR3 is CASSLAGLAGFYEQFF. CDR3 DNA: TGTGCCAGCAGCTTAGCCGGACTAGCGGGATTTTATGAGCAGTTCTTC.

The chain recombines TRBV9 with TRBJ2-1, with D perhaps TRBD1 or TRBD2 (6 bases each). The V and J ends lost 3 bases and 8 bases respectively, with 9 bases between them. CDR3 length: 12 residues. Germline V gives CDR1 SGDLS, CDR2 YYNGEE. CDR3 sequence reads: CASSGGGHEQFF. The CDR3, as DNA: TGTGCCAGCAGCGGTGGGGGGCATGAGCAGTTCTTC.

The chain joins TRBV27 to TRBJ1-4; no reliable D call. The CDR3 runs to 14 residues. Trimming removed 8 bases at V and 8 bases at J, with 18 bases between. CDR1 and CDR2 from the germline V gene are MNHEY and SMNVEV (reference sequence). As DNA, the CDR3 is TGTGCCAGCGGAAGAGGAGGCACCGGGGAAAAACTGTTTTTT. It codes for CASGRGGTGEKLFF.

The chain employs TRBV4-2 and TRBJ1-4; 9 positions agree with TRBD1. The ends lost 4 bases at V and 7 bases at J; junction bases unmatched: 4. Per germline, CDR1 LGHNA and CDR2 YNFKEQ. CDR3 length: 14 residues. CDR3 bases: TGTGCCAGCAGCCGGACAGGGGTGGGTGAAAAACTGTTTTTT. Its translation is CASSRTGVGEKLFF.

CDR3 coding DNA: TGTGCCAGCAGTCCCCAGACTAGCAATGAGCAGTTCTTC. This gives the protein CASSPQTSNEQFF. This chain connects TRBV6-4 to TRBJ2-1; possibly TRBD2 for D (6 bases). This CDR3 comprises 13 residues. V dropped 5 bases and J dropped 6 bases, with 11 bases sitting between them. Germline V gives CDR1 MRHNA, CDR2 SNTAGT.

Notes on this clone: This sample also contains other DNA sequences that code for the same CDR3. The rearrangement links TRBV5-1 to TRBJ1-2, with a tentative D call TRBD1 (5 bases). V lost 0 bases and J lost 2, with 5 bases in between. CDR3 size: 13 residues. Germline V gene lookup returns CDR1 SGHRS and CDR2 YFSETQ. The CDR3 loop reads CASSLGQNYGYTF. Written as DNA, the CDR3 is TGCGCCAGCAGCTTGGGACAGAACTATGGCTACACCTTC. The whole variable domain, filled in from reference TRBV5-1 and TRBJ1-2, reads KAGVTQTPRYLIKTRGQQVTLSCSPISGHRSVSWYQQTPGQGLQFLFEYFSETQRNKGNFPGRFSGRQFSNSRSEMNVSTLELGDSALYLCASSLGQNYGYTFGSGTRLTVV.

The V gene is TRBV5-8, the J gene TRBJ1-5; D is uncertain. The V end lost 4 bases, the J end lost 9 bases, and 14 bases lay between the germline ends. The CDR3 runs 13 residues. Germline CDR1 is SGHTS and CDR2 is YDEGEE. CDR3 region: CASSRRDGRPQHF. The CDR3 DNA follows: TGTGCCAGCAGCCGGAGAGACGGACGGCCCCAGCATTTT.

The count of this clone is one. This chain connects TRBV5-4 to TRBJ2-3; possible D gene TRBD2, 5 bases. Germline CDR1 SGHNT, CDR2 YYREEE (reference sequence). This CDR3 has 16 amino acids. V was clipped by 4 bases and J by 2 bases, with 17 bases between them. CDR3 DNA: TGTGCCAGCAGCCCCGGACTGAGACAAGACACAGATACGCAGTATTTT. Its translation is CASSPGLRQDTDTQYF. Together with reference TRBV5-4 and TRBJ2-3, the CDR3 gives the full variable domain: ETGVTQSPTHLIKTRGQQVTLRCSSQSGHNTVSWYQQALGQGPQFIFQYYREEENGRGNFPPRFSGLQFPNYSSELNVNALELDDSALYLCASSPGLRQDTDTQYFGPGTRLTVL.

The V gene is TRBV4-3, the J gene TRBJ1-3; D remains ambiguous. Germline CDR1 reads LGHNA; CDR2 reads YSLEER. Trimming shortened V by 2 bases and J by 0 bases, and 11 bases separated the two germline ends. The CDR3 totals 16 residues. The CDR3 is CASSQHRLSSGNTIYF. The CDR3 bases are TGCGCCAGCAGCCAACACCGACTGAGCTCTGGAAACACCATATATTTT.

The chain carries TRBV19 and TRBJ1-2, with D possibly matching TRBD1 (6 bases). The CDR3 has 14 residues. Germline CDR1 and CDR2: LNHDA and SQIVND (reference sequence). V was cut by 3 bases and J by 2 bases, with 10 bases left in between. CDR3 sequence: CASSIGGENYGYTF. In DNA form, the CDR3 reads TGTGCCAGTAGTATCGGGGGCGAGAACTATGGCTACACCTTC.

The sample holds one count of this clone. The chain is built from TRBV28 and TRBJ1-1, with D unclear. Trimming took 6 bases from V and 1 from J, leaving 6 bases between them. The CDR3 sequence is 12 residues long. Germline loops: CDR1 MDHEN, CDR2 SYDVKM. The CDR3 here is CASSSGNTEAFF. The CDR3, as DNA: TGTGCCAGCAGCTCGGGGAACACTGAAGCTTTCTTT.

The chain carries TRBV20-1 and TRBJ2-1, with D maybe TRBD2 (6 bases). The CDR3 extends over 9 amino acids. Looked up from germline, CDR1 is DFQATT and CDR2 is SNEGSKA (reference sequence). V was pared by 5 bases and J by 14 bases, with 10 bases between. CDR3 DNA: TGCAGTGCTCGACGACTAGAGTTCTTC. It specifies CSARRLEFF.

This chain joins TRBV6-1 and TRBJ1-2, with D uncertain. Germline V gene lookup returns CDR1 MNHNS and CDR2 SASEGT. The ends were cut back, 0 bases at V and 0 bases at J, with 5 bases in the middle. The CDR3 runs 14 residues. CDR3 coding DNA: TGTGCCAGCAGTGAAGCTGGTTCTAACTATGGCTACACCTTC. The encoded protein is CASSEAGSNYGYTF.

This chain connects TRBV9 to TRBJ1-2; no clear D. Germline CDR1 and CDR2: SGDLS and YYNGEE. The CDR3 totals 15 residues. Trimming took 0 bases from V and 2 from J, leaving 11 bases between them. CDR3 in DNA: TGTGCCAGCAGCGTAGCTGGGAAAGGGAACTATGGCTACACCTTC. It specifies CASSVAGKGNYGYTF.

The genes are TRBV9 and TRBJ1-5; D possibly corresponds to TRBD1 (6 bases). V dropped 5 bases and J dropped 7 bases, with 19 bases sitting between them. This CDR3 has 15 amino acids. Germline assignment: CDR1 SGDLS and CDR2 YYNGEE. The CDR3 sequence is CASSRGGGTNQPQHF. CDR3 in DNA: TGTGCCAGCAGTCGAGGGGGGGGCACGAACCAGCCCCAGCATTTT.

V is TRBV29-1 and J is TRBJ1-2; TRBD1 is a possible D gene (6 bases). Germline CDR1 SQVTM, CDR2 ANQGSEA. Trimming took off 4 bases at V and 3 bases at J, with 18 bases between the two ends. This CDR3 comprises 15 residues. CDR3 DNA sequence: TGCAGCGTTGCCGGACAGACCATAGGTTACTATGGCTACACCTTC. Amino acids: CSVAGQTIGYYGYTF. Together with reference TRBV29-1 and TRBJ1-2, the CDR3 gives the full variable domain: SAVISQKPSRDICQRGTSLTIQCQVDSQVTMMFWYRQQPGQSLTLIATANQGSEATYESGFVIDKFPISRPNLTFSTLTVSNMSPEDSSIYLCSVAGQTIGYYGYTFGSGTRLTVV.